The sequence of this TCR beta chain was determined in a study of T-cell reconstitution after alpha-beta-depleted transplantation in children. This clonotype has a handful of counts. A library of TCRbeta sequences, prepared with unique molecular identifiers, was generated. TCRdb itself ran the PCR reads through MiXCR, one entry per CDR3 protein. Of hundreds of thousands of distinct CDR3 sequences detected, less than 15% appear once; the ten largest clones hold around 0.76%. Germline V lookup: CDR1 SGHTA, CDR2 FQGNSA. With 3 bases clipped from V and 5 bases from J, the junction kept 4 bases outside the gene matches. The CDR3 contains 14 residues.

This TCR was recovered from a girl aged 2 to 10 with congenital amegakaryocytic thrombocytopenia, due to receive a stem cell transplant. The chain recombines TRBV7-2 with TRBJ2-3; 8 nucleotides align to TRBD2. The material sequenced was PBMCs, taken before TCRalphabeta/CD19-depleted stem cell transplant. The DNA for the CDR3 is TGTGCCAGCAGCTTTCAGCGGGAGATAGATACGCAGTATTTT. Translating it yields CASSFQREIDTQYF.